This entry features one T cell receptor (beta chain) sequence. Its antigen is unknown. Sequence at one end of the junction differs from germline and may be a read error. All patients were treatment-naive before thyroid surgery. TCRdb re-called clones via MiXCR from the PCR reads. This table holds under 30,000 clones, 20% to 25% found once. The data stem from a study of metastatic and nonmetastatic thyroid tumors. Study background: From malignant and benign thyroid patients, repertoires in blood and in tumor or nodule tissue were compared. Findings and caveats of the study: Reports indicated that malignant thyroid tumors showed significantly higher TCR beta diversity than benign nodules did, in blood and tumor.

This CDR3 region has 14 residues. CDR1 and CDR2 (germline): DFQATT, SNEGSKA (reference sequence). The sequence was obtained from a male donor with papillary thyroid cancer or a benign thyroid nodule (not recorded which). Some clones in this sample may be carry-over from other donors' samples. The sequenced sample consisted of blood. The rearrangement links TRBV20-1 to TRBJ1-4; weak D call: TRBD1 (5 bases). CDR3: CSAGDIGGNEKLFF. The CDR3 nucleotides are TGCAGTGCTGGAGATATCGGGGGAAACGAAAAACTGTTTTTT.